This T cell receptor beta chain was identified in a study of blood T cell repertoires in COVID-19. The CDR3 loop spans 16 amino acids. Germline CDR1 MNHEY, CDR2 SMNVEV (reference sequence). Trimming cost V 4 bases and J 3 bases; bases outside gene matches: 8. Clones were read by immunoSEQ multiplex PCR, and TCRdb kept only the in-frame ones, dropping some. The sample lists about 480,000 clones, around 88% occurring once. The chain joins TRBV27 to TRBJ2-2; 7 bases map to TRBD1. The source is a young woman with acute or convalescent COVID-19. Source material: peripheral blood. This CDR3 is CASSSKDRADTGELFF. The CDR3 nucleotides read TGTGCCAGCAGTTCAAAAGACAGGGCGGACACCGGGGAGCTGTTTTTT.